This T cell receptor (beta chain) comes out of a study of T cell repertoires in cytomegalovirus infection. This clonotype was recorded a few times. Its cognate antigen is unknown. TCRdb re-derived calls from the reads in MiXCR, one entry per CDR3 protein. Found here are hundreds of thousands of distinct CDR3 sequences, roughly 43% of them singletons; the top ten hold 43%. The CDR3 has 11 residues. The V end lost 3 bases, the J end lost 11 bases, and 11 bases lay between the germline ends. Per the germline V gene, CDR1 is SGHKS and CDR2 is YYEKEE (reference sequence). The sequence came from a human donor in good health (CMV status not recorded). Some clones in this sample may be carry-over from other donors' samples. Sequenced here: cultured PBMCs, sampled from culture after CMV antigen stimulation. This chain links TRBV5-5 with TRBJ1-1, with D unresolved. The CDR3 DNA is TGTGCCAGCAGCTCCGGGTGGTATGCTTTCTTT. This codes for CASSSGWYAFF.